This is a list of T cell receptor beta chains from one sample in a study of T cell changes during pregnancy in multiple sclerosis. Method: immunoSEQ multiplex PCR; TCRdb's copy keeps in-frame clones and lacks some. The sample has about 44,000 clones, around 94% seen once. The sample in question was CD4+ T cells from peripheral blood mononuclear cells, obtained in the first trimester of pregnancy. All receptors derive from a female donor with multiple sclerosis, enrolled in a pregnancy study. CDR3s include the opening cysteine and the closing phenylalanine or tryptophan. A D gene is named only where the DNA matches it firmly.

D gene	V gene	J gene	CDR3 protein	CDR3 DNA
TRBD1	TRBV19	TRBJ2-2	CASIDRGRSTGELFF	TGTGCCAGTATCGACAGGGGAAGAAGTACCGGGGAGCTGTTTTTT
NA	TRBV4-1	TRBJ1-5	CASSLYGGGNQPQHF	TGCGCCAGCAGCCTTTATGGAGGGGGCAATCAGCCCCAGCATTTT
NA	TRBV6-5	TRBJ1-1	CASSTSIPNTEAFF	TGTGCCAGCAGTACATCAATTCCGAACACTGAAGCTTTCTTT
NA	TRBV19	TRBJ1-4	CASSVQGHEKLFF	TGTGCCAGTAGCGTACAGGGTCATGAAAAACTGTTTTTT
NA	TRBV7-6	TRBJ1-1	CASSLGGGRGLNTEAFF	TGTGCCAGCAGCTTAGGCGGGGGGAGGGGCCTGAACACTGAAGCTTTCTTT
NA	TRBV15	TRBJ1-6	CAARETYNSPLHF	TGTGCGGCGCGGGAAACCTATAATTCACCCCTCCACTTT
TRBD1	TRBV12-5	TRBJ2-2	CATRDRGDTGELFF	TGTGCTACTCGGGACAGGGGCGACACCGGGGAGCTGTTTTTT
TRBD1	TRBV5-5	TRBJ1-1	CASSFWTGEAFF	TGTGCCAGCAGCTTCTGGACAGGCGAAGCTTTCTTT
NA	TRBV18	TRBJ2-7	CASSPEAYEQYF	TGTGCCAGCTCACCCGAGGCCTACGAGCAGTACTTC
TRBD1	TRBV5-8	TRBJ1-5	CASSEGTAPMSNQPQHF	TGTGCCAGCAGCGAAGGGACAGCCCCTATGAGCAATCAGCCCCAGCATTTT
NA	TRBV5-1	TRBJ1-1	CASSSRGFEAFF	TGCGCCAGCAGCTCCAGGGGTTTTGAAGCTTTCTTT
TRBD1	TRBV2	TRBJ1-5	CASGTGRFGNQPQHF	TGTGCCAGCGGGACAGGGCGTTTTGGCAATCAGCCCCAGCATTTT
NA	TRBV19	TRBJ1-1	CASSIFRAFF	TGTGCCAGTAGTATTTTCCGAGCTTTCTTT
NA	TRBV6-5	TRBJ1-4	CASRTGGGGKLFF	TGTGCCAGCAGGACGGGGGGTGGTGGAAAACTGTTTTTT
TRBD1	TRBV7-9	TRBJ2-6	CASSFRDRGGSGANVLTF	TGTGCCAGCAGCTTCCGGGACAGGGGGGGATCTGGGGCCAACGTCCTGACTTTC
NA	TRBV29-1	TRBJ2-5	CSVVRAGQETQYF	TGCAGCGTTGTCCGGGCGGGCCAAGAGACCCAGTACTTC
NA	TRBV7-6	TRBJ2-7	CASSLGVPPYEQYF	TGTGCCAGCAGCTTAGGCGTACCCCCCTACGAGCAGTACTTC
TRBD1	TRBV7-9	TRBJ2-2	CASSWDRGPGELFF	TGTGCCAGCAGCTGGGACAGGGGTCCTGGGGAGCTGTTTTTT
NA	TRBV15	TRBJ2-7	CATSRAGSSPYEQYF	TGTGCCACCAGCAGAGCCGGGTCCAGCCCCTACGAGCAGTACTTC
TRBD1	TRBV5-4	TRBJ1-6	CASSLGDRGNNSPLHF	TGTGCCAGCAGCTTGGGGGACAGGGGAAATAATTCACCCCTCCACTTT
NA	TRBV19	TRBJ1-1	CASSIATESRAFF	TGTGCCAGTAGTATCGCGACAGAAAGTAGAGCTTTCTTT
TRBD1	TRBV5-1	TRBJ2-2	CASSLVLGGSNTGELFF	TGCGCCAGCAGCTTGGTGCTAGGGGGCTCGAACACCGGGGAGCTGTTTTTT